One TCR beta chain is described in this entry. MiXCR, applied by TCRdb to the 5' RACE reads, yields one record per CDR3 protein. Here the sample spans roughly 550,000 distinct CDR3 sequences, roughly 20% being singletons. The data stem from a study of T-cell memory formation after mild COVID-19. This CDR3 region has 13 residues. The clonotype originates from an adult woman who had mild COVID-19 (a few samples of this study predate the infection). Cell type and time point are not known. The material sequenced was PBMCs or a T cell subset sorted from them (not recorded which). The V and J genes are TRBV21-1 and TRBJ1-1; the table's D call, TRBD1, was not checked against the DNA. TRBV21-1 is a known pseudogene. The CDR3 nucleotides are TGTGCCAGCAGCAAAATCAGGGGGCTTGAAGCTTTCTTT. It specifies CASSKIRGLEAFF.